The entry below gives a single T cell receptor (beta chain) sequence along with its context. Its antigen is still unknown. Primed by a sample-barcoded 5' primer and a J-beta primer mix, a second PCR proceeded for 7 to 11 cycles. Each cDNA molecule received a tag from a template-switch adaptor that had 12 random nucleotides. TCRdb reprocessed the 5' RACE reads with MiXCR, giving one entry per CDR3 protein. Counted here are fewer than 1,000,000 distinct CDR3 sequences, approximately 48% occurring once; the ten biggest clones make up about 21%. The source of the sample is a study of blood T cells in healthy people across ages. V trimming: 5 bases; J trimming: 4 bases; junction bases outside the gene matches: 15. The CDR3 has 17 amino acids. The study, taken as a whole, reports: TCR beta diversity was tightly associated with the proportion of naive T cells.

The TCR comes from a man in his 60s in good health. The specimen sequenced was blood. The chain joins TRBV12-3 or TRBV12-4 to TRBJ1-1; TRBD1 agrees at 8 bases. CDR3 in amino acids: CASSPGPLSQGATEAFF. As DNA, the CDR3 is TGTGCCAGCAGTCCTGGGCCGCTCTCGCAGGGGGCCACTGAAGCTTTCTTT.